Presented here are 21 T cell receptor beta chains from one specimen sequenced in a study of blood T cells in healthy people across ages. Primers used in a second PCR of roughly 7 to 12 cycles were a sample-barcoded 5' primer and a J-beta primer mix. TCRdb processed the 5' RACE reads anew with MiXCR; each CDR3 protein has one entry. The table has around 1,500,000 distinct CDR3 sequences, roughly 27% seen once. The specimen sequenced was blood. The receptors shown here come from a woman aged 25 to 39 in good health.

In DNA, the CDR3 is TGCGCCAGCAGCTTGGAGCCCCAGGGGCGGTACGAGCAGTACTTC. Its translation: CASSLEPQGRYEQYF. The chain has TRBV5-1 and TRBJ2-7, with a tentative D call TRBD1 (6 bases). Trimming removed 0 bases at V and 4 bases at J, with 14 bases between. The germline V gene has CDR1 SGHRS and CDR2 YFSETQ. The CDR3 is 15 residues long.

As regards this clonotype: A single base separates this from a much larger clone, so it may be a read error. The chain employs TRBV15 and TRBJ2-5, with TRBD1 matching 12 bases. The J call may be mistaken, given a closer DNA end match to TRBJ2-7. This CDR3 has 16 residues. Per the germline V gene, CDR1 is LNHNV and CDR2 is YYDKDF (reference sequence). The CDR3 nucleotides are TGTGTCACCAGCAGAGATATAGGGACAGGGGGCGACGAGCAGTACTTC. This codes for CVTSRDIGTGGDEQYF.

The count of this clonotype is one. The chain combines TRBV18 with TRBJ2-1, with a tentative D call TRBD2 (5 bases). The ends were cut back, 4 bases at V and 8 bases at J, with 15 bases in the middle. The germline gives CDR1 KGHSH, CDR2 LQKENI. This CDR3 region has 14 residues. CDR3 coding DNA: TGTGCCAGCTCACGGGAGACAAAGGGTTATGAGCAGTTCTTC. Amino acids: CASSRETKGYEQFF.

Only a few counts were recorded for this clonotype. The CDR3 DNA follows: TGTGCCTCCCCGGGACAGAACACTGAAGCTTTCTTT. Amino acids: CASPGQNTEAFF. The chain combines TRBV27 with TRBJ1-1, with a weak D call TRBD1 (6 bases). There are 12 residues in the CDR3. The germline CDR1 and CDR2 sequences are MNHEY and SMNVEV (reference sequence). V lost 11 bases and J 1 base, leaving 11 bases between the germline ends.

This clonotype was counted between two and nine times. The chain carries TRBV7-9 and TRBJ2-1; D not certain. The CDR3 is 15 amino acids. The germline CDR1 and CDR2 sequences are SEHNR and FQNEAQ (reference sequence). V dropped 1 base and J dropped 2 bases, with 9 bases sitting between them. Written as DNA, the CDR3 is TGTGCCAGCAGCTTAGGGCTTCAAACCTACAATGAGCAGTTCTTC. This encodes CASSLGLQTYNEQFF.

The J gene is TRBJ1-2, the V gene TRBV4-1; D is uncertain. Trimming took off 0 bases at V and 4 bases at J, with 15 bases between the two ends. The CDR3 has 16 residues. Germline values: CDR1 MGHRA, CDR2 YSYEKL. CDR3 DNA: TGCGCCAGCAGCCAAGATCTTCCGGGTACGGGCTATGGCTACACCTTC. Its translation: CASSQDLPGTGYGYTF.

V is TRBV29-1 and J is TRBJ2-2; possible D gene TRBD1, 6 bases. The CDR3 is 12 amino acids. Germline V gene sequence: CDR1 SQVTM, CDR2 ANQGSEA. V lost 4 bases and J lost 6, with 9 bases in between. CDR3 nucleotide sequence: TGCAGCGTTGTCTACAGGGCCGGGGAGCTGTTTTTT. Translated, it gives CSVVYRAGELFF.

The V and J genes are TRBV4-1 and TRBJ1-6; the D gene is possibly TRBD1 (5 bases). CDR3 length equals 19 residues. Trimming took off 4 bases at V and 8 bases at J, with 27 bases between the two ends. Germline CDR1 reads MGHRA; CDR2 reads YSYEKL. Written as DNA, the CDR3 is TGCGCCAGCAGCCCGCGTGGGCGGGGGTACCAAGGGCTTGATTCACCCCTCCACTTT. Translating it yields CASSPRGRGYQGLDSPLHF.

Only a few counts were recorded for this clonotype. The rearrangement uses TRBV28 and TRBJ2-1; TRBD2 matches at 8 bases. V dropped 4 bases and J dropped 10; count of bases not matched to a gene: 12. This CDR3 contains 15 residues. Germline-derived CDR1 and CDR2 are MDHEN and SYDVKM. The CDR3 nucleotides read TGTGCCAGCAGTTCGGGGGGGGCGGAGATAGGAGAGCAGTTCTTC. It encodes CASSSGGAEIGEQFF.

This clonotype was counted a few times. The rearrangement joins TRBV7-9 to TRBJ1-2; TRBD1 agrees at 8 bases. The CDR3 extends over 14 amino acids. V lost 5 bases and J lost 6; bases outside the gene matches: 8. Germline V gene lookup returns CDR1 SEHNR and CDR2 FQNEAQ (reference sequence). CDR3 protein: CASSLQGVRDGYTF. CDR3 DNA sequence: TGTGCCAGCAGCCTACAGGGGGTCCGTGATGGCTACACCTTC. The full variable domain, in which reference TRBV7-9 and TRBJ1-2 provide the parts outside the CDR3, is DTGVSQNPRHKITKRGQNVTFRCDPISEHNRLYWYRQTLGQGPEFLTYFQNEAQLEKSRLLSDRFSAERPKGSFSTLEIQRTEQGDSAMYLCASSLQGVRDGYTFGSGTRLTVV.

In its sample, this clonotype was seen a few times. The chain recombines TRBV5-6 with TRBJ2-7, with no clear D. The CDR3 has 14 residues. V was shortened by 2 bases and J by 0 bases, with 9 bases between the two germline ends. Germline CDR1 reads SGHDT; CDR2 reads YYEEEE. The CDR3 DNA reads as TGTGCCAGCAGCTTCCGAGTCTACTCCTACGAGCAGTACTTC. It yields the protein CASSFRVYSYEQYF.

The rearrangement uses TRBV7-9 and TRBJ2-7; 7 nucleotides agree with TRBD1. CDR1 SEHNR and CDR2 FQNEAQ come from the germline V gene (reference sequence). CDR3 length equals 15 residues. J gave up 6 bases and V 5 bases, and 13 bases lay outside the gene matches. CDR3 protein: CASSPRDSPLSEQYF. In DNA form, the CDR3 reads TGTGCCAGCAGCCCACGGGACAGTCCACTGTCCGAGCAGTACTTC.

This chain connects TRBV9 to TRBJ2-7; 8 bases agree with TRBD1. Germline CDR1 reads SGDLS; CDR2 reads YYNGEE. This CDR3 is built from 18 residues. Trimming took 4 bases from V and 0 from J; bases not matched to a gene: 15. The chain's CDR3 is CASSPEGQVNQPSYEQYF. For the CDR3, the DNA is TGTGCCAGCAGCCCCGAGGGACAGGTCAATCAACCCTCCTACGAGCAGTACTTC.

CDR3 bases: TGTGCCAGCAGCCGCCGGTTCGGGCCCTATGGAGCTTTCTTT. Translated: CASSRRFGPYGAFF. The chain combines TRBV28 with TRBJ1-1, with D uncertain. V lost 6 bases and J 10 bases, leaving 21 bases between the germline ends. The CDR3 covers 14 residues. CDR1 is MDHEN and CDR2 is SYDVKM in the germline V gene.

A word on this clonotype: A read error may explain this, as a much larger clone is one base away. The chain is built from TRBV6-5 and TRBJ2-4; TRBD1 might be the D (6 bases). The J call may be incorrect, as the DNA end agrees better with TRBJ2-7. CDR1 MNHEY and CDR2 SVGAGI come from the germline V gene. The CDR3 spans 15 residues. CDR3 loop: CASSFRGQKGYEQYF. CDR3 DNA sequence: TGTGCCAGCAGTTTTAGAGGACAGAAAGGCTACGAGCAGTACTTC.

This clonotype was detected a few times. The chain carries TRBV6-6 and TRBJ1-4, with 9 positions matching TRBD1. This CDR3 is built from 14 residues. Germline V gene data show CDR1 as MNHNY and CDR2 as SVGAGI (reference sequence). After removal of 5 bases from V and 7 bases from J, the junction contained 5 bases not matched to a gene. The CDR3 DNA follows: TGTGCCAGCAGTCGACAGGGGGGAAGTGAAAAACTGTTTTTT. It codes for CASSRQGGSEKLFF.

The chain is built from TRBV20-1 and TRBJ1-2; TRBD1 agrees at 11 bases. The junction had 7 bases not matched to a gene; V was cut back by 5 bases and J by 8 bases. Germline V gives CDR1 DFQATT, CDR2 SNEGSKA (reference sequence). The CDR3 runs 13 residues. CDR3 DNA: TGCAGTGCTCGAGGACAGGGGGCACGGGGCTACACCTTC. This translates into CSARGQGARGYTF.

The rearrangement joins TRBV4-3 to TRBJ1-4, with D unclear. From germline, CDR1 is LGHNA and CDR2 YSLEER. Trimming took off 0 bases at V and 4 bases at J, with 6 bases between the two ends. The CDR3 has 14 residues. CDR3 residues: CASSQDYSNEKLFF. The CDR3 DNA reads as TGCGCCAGCAGCCAAGATTACAGTAATGAAAAACTGTTTTTT.

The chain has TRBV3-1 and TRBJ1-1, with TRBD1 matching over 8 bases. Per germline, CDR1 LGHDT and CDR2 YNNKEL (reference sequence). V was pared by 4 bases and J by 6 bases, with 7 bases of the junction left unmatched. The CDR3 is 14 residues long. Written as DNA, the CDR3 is TGTGCCAGCAGCCTTACAGGGGGGAGATCTGAAGCTTTCTTT. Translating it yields CASSLTGGRSEAFF.

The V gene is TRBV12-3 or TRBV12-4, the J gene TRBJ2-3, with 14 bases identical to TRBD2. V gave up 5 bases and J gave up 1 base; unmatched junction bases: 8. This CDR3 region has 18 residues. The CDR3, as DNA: TGTGCCAGCAGTCAGGGACTAGCGGGAGTCGCCCGCACAGATACGCAGTATTTT. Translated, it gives CASSQGLAGVARTDTQYF.

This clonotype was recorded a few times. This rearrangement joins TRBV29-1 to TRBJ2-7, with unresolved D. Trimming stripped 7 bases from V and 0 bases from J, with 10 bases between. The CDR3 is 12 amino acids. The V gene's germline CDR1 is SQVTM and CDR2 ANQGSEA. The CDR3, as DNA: TGCAGCGCCCGAAGTAACTCCTACGAGCAGTACTTC. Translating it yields CSARSNSYEQYF.